One sample yielded the 18 T cell receptor beta chains listed below, sequenced in a study of a mutant IDH1 vaccine in newly diagnosed glioma. The time point was: baseline, week 1 (first vaccination visit). Documented treatment: pre-vaccination baseline after standard-of-care therapy. This table comes from immunoSEQ multiplex PCR, and its TCRdb copy is limited to in-frame clones, with some not included. The sample shows some 61,000 clones, 80% to 90% of them seen only once. The sequencing here drew on PBMCs, taken from a glioma patient treated with radiotherapy, temozolomide or both. The receptors here all came from a man aged 25-45 years with glioma.

The V and J genes are TRBV18 and TRBJ1-5, with no clear D. There are 16 residues in the CDR3. CDR1 KGHSH and CDR2 LQKENI come from the germline V gene. V lost 3 bases to trimming and J lost 0 bases, with 12 bases between them. This chain's CDR3 is CASSPFPRLSNQPQHF. Here the CDR3 DNA reads TGTGCCAGCTCACCTTTCCCCAGGCTTAGCAATCAGCCCCAGCATTTT.

The chain links TRBV6-5 to TRBJ2-5; D is uncertain. Germline CDR1 and CDR2: MNHEY and SVGAGI. CDR3 size: 13 residues. Trimming stripped 2 bases from V and 5 bases from J, with 9 bases between. The CDR3: CASSYTLGETQYF. The CDR3 DNA is TGTGCCAGCAGTTACACCCTGGGGGAGACCCAGTACTTC.

The rearrangement uses TRBV18 and TRBJ2-7; TRBD2 is a possible D gene (5 bases). The CDR3 extends over 14 amino acids. Germline V gene sequence: CDR1 KGHSH, CDR2 LQKENI. V was shortened by 5 bases and J by 3 bases, with 14 bases between the two germline ends. Here the CDR3 reads CASSTFRGNYEQYF. The CDR3 region has the DNA TGTGCCAGCTCAACGTTTCGGGGAAACTACGAGCAGTACTTC.

V gene TRBV19 combines with J gene TRBJ1-1; D remains ambiguous. Germline V CDR1 and CDR2: LNHDA, SQIVND (reference sequence). V gave up 1 base and J gave up 5 bases, with 17 bases separating them. The CDR3 runs 16 residues. Here the CDR3 DNA reads TGTGCCAGTAGTATAGGTCTACACCTGCGCGGGACTGAAGCTTTCTTT. Translating it yields CASSIGLHLRGTEAFF.

This clone has a single count. This chain joins TRBV19 and TRBJ1-1; TRBD1 is a possible D gene (6 bases). Per the germline V gene, CDR1 is LNHDA and CDR2 is SQIVND (reference sequence). The CDR3 contains 16 residues. V lost 7 bases and J 5 bases, leaving 23 bases between the germline ends. CDR3: CASTYEGGIKNTEAFF. The CDR3 region has the DNA TGTGCCAGTACCTACGAGGGGGGGATCAAAAATACTGAAGCTTTCTTT.

The chain combines TRBV11-2 with TRBJ2-7; TRBD1 matches at 10 bases. Germline lookup yields CDR1 SGHAT and CDR2 FQNNGV. With V trimmed by 6 bases and J by 6 bases, 11 bases remained unmatched. CDR3 length: 15 residues. The CDR3 nucleotides are TGTGCCAGCAGTCTTCGGACAGGGGGAACCCGCGAGCAGTACTTC. Translation gives CASSLRTGGTREQYF.

In this sample, this clone turned up a few times. This chain uses TRBV19 with TRBJ1-5; 8 nucleotides agree with TRBD1. CDR1 and CDR2 from the germline V gene are LNHDA and SQIVND (reference sequence). V lost 4 bases to trimming and J lost 0 bases; unmatched junction nucleotides: 11. The CDR3 totals 18 residues. The CDR3, as DNA: TGTGCCAGTAGTACCTTCCGGACAGGGTTTGGTAGCAATCAGCCCCAGCATTTT. Its translation: CASSTFRTGFGSNQPQHF. Filled out from reference TRBV19 and TRBJ1-5, the complete variable domain reads DGGITQSPKYLFRKEGQNVTLSCEQNLNHDAMYWYRQDPGQGLRLIYYSQIVNDFQKGDIAEGYSVSREKKESFPLTVTSAQKNPTAFYLCASSTFRTGFGSNQPQHFGDGTRLSIL.

The chain links TRBV5-1 to TRBJ2-2, with 10 bases that match TRBD1. Per germline, CDR1 SGHRS and CDR2 YFSETQ. Trimming took 4 bases from V and 14 from J; bases not matched to a gene: 5. This CDR3 region has 12 residues. Here the CDR3 reads CASSLGTGVLFF. CDR3 DNA sequence: TGCGCCAGCAGCCTCGGGACAGGGGTCCTGTTTTTT. Full variable domain (remainder filled in from reference TRBV5-1 and TRBJ2-2): KAGVTQTPRYLIKTRGQQVTLSCSPISGHRSVSWYQQTPGQGLQFLFEYFSETQRNKGNFPGRFSGRQFSNSRSEMNVSTLELGDSALYLCASSLGTGVLFFGEGSRLTVL.

The V and J genes are TRBV2 and TRBJ1-4; 7 positions match TRBD1. With V trimmed by 4 bases and J by 4 bases, 3 bases remained unmatched. Germline loops: CDR1 SNHLY, CDR2 FYNNEI. The CDR3 has 14 residues. Written as DNA, the CDR3 is TGTGCCAGCAGTGTTGGGGACAGTAATGAAAAACTGTTTTTT. This translates into CASSVGDSNEKLFF.

V is TRBV7-9 and J is TRBJ2-7; 7 nucleotides match TRBD1. V shed 5 bases, J shed 5 bases, and the junction held 6 bases outside the gene matches. This CDR3 contains 13 residues. CDR1 SEHNR and CDR2 FQNEAQ come from the germline V gene (reference sequence). This CDR3 is CASSLNRGHEQYF. CDR3 sequence (DNA): TGTGCCAGCAGCCTGAACAGGGGTCACGAGCAGTACTTC.

The chain combines TRBV27 with TRBJ1-6, with 10 bases fitting TRBD1. CDR3 length: 14 residues. CDR1 and CDR2 from the germline V gene are MNHEY and SMNVEV (reference sequence). J was trimmed by 7 bases and V by 8 bases; bases with no gene match: 5. CDR3 protein: CASGGQGLNSPLHF. The DNA of the CDR3 is TGTGCCAGCGGGGGACAGGGGTTAAATTCACCCCTCCACTTT.

The chain couples TRBV7-2 to TRBJ2-5; 11 positions agree with TRBD1. The trim removed 5 bases at V and 5 bases at J, leaving 7 bases unmatched. This CDR3 region has 15 residues. Germline V CDR1 and CDR2: SGHTA, FQGNSA. The CDR3 here is CASSMDRGPSETQYF. CDR3 sequence (DNA): TGTGCCAGCAGCATGGACAGGGGGCCTTCGGAGACCCAGTACTTC.

The chain couples TRBV6-1 to TRBJ2-7; either TRBD1 or TRBD2 may fit D (5 bases each). The germline V and J ends were trimmed by 5 bases and 7 bases, with 21 bases remaining between them. Per the germline V gene, CDR1 is MNHNS and CDR2 is SASEGT. CDR3 length equals 15 residues. The CDR3 DNA follows: TGTGCCAGCAGTCGCACCGGGACCCACTCCATTGAGCAGTACTTC. Its translation is CASSRTGTHSIEQYF.

The chain carries TRBV30 and TRBJ1-4; unclear D gene. Deletions cut 5 bases from V and 5 bases from J, with 15 bases between. Germline-derived CDR1 and CDR2 are GTSNPN and SVGIG (reference sequence). The CDR3 covers 14 residues. CDR3 protein: CAWLPEGPNEKLFF. The CDR3 region has the DNA TGTGCCTGGCTGCCGGAGGGCCCAAATGAAAAACTGTTTTTT.

The chain carries TRBV7-8 and TRBJ2-2; D not certain. The CDR3 covers 14 residues. Germline assignment: CDR1 SGHVS and CDR2 FQNEAQ. Trimming cost V 5 bases and J 3 bases, with 10 bases left between them. CDR3 bases: TGTGCCAGCAGCCCTACAGAATACACCGGGGAGCTGTTTTTT. Translating it yields CASSPTEYTGELFF. The full variable domain, completed using reference TRBV7-8 and TRBJ2-2, is GAGVSQSPRYKVAKRGQDVALRCDPISGHVSLFWYQQALGQGPEFLTYFQNEAQLDKSGLPSDRFFAERPEGSVSTLKIQRTQQEDSAVYLCASSPTEYTGELFFGEGSRLTVL.

This chain links TRBV11-2 with TRBJ2-3; D not certain. Germline V gives CDR1 SGHAT, CDR2 FQNNGV. The CDR3 runs 14 residues. The V end lost 4 bases, the J end lost 4 bases, and 12 bases lay between the germline ends. The CDR3 protein is CASSSAVVADTQYF. The CDR3 DNA reads as TGTGCCAGCAGCTCCGCGGTAGTCGCAGATACGCAGTATTTT.

The chain joins TRBV7-6 to TRBJ2-7; D is perhaps TRBD1 or TRBD2 (5 bases each). CDR1 is SGHVS, CDR2 FNYEAQ, per germline. The ends were cut back, 4 bases at V and 3 bases at J, with 10 bases in the middle. This CDR3 spans 13 amino acids. The CDR3 nucleotides are TGTGCCAGCAGCTACGGGGCGGACTACGAGCAGTACTTC. Translating it yields CASSYGADYEQYF.

The J gene is TRBJ1-1, the V gene TRBV5-1, with D maybe TRBD1 (5 bases). Germline CDR1 SGHRS, CDR2 YFSETQ. CDR3 length equals 14 residues. Trimming pared 0 bases from V and 4 bases from J, leaving 10 bases between. CDR3 sequence (DNA): TGCGCCAGCAGCTTGGAGGGGTTCGTCACTGAAGCTTTCTTT. The encoded protein is CASSLEGFVTEAFF.